This T cell receptor (beta chain) was observed in a study of T cell responses to AZD1222 COVID-19 vaccine. Study observations and caveats: White British donors predominated, females outnumbered males, and clonal diversity was possibly underestimated. Nearly half of spike-specific TCRs reportedly target unmutated variant regions. Repertoires were sampled only after the peak T cell response.

As for this clone: What it binds is not known.

There are 15 residues in the CDR3. In germline, CDR1 is LNHDA, CDR2 SQIVND (reference sequence). Unmatched junction bases numbered 10, after V lost 7 bases and J lost 4 bases. The table came from immunoSEQ multiplex PCR; TCRdb's copy has only in-frame clones and leaves some out. The table shows 150,000 or so clones, with around nine tenths occurring only once. Sequencing was performed on peripheral blood, taken on day 0 of AZD1222 vaccination. This clonotype originated in an adult in good health. V usage is TRBV19 and J usage is TRBJ1-2; 9 bases line up with TRBD1. In DNA form, the CDR3 reads TGTGCCAGTATAAATCCGGGACAGGGCTTCTATGGCTACACCTTC. Encoded protein: CASINPGQGFYGYTF.